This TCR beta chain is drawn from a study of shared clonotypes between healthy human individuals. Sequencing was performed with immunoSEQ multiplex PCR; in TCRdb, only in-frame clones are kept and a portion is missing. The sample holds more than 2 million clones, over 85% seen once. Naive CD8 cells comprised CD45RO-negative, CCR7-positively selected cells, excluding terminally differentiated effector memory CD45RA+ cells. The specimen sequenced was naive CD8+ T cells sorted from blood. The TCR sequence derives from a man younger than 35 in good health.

The chain's CDR3 is CSVEDSPLAGDLYNEQFF. In DNA, the CDR3 is TGCAGCGTTGAAGACTCGCCACTAGCGGGGGACCTCTACAATGAGCAGTTCTTC. V and J are TRBV29-1 and TRBJ2-1; 11 positions match TRBD2. This CDR3 comprises 18 residues. V trimming: 0 bases; J trimming: 3 bases; junction bases outside the gene matches: 10. Germline V gene sequence: CDR1 SQVTM, CDR2 ANQGSEA.